The 8 T cell receptor beta chains below come from one sample, sequenced in a study of T cell repertoires in cytomegalovirus infection. TCRdb re-analysed the reads in MiXCR, keeping a single row per CDR3 protein. Of just under 500,000 distinct CDR3 sequences listed, 30% to 35% are singletons. These TCRs are of unknown antigen specificity. This sample comprised cultured PBMCs, obtained from culture after CMV antigen stimulation. Receptors were obtained from a human donor in good health (CMV status not recorded). Some clones in this sample may be carry-over from other donors' samples.

This clonotype has just a few counts. The V and J genes are TRBV20-1 and TRBJ2-7; D might be TRBD2 (5 bases). Trimming took off 3 bases at V and 1 base at J, with 10 bases between the two ends. Germline V gene lookup returns CDR1 DFQATT and CDR2 SNEGSKA (reference sequence). CDR3 length: 13 residues. CDR3 coding DNA: TGCAGTGCTAGTAAAGGGAGTTCCTACGAGCAGTACTTC. Its protein is CSASKGSSYEQYF.

The V and J genes are TRBV6-1 and TRBJ2-7, with 8 bases that match TRBD2. This CDR3 spans 14 amino acids. Germline lookup yields CDR1 MNHNS and CDR2 SASEGT. The V gene end was trimmed by 4 bases and the J gene end by 6 bases; junction bases not matched to a gene: 8. The CDR3 nucleotides are TGTGCCAGCAGTGCCTCCGGGACTAGTGGCGAGCAGTACTTC. Translating it yields CASSASGTSGEQYF.

The genes are TRBV4-3 and TRBJ2-7; D not resolved. The germline V and J ends were trimmed by 1 base and 7 bases, with 11 bases remaining between them. Germline lookup yields CDR1 LGHNA and CDR2 YSLEER. The CDR3 has 13 amino acids. DNA of the CDR3: TGCGCCAGCAGCCAAGTGGGGTTTGGGGAGCAGTACTTC. This codes for CASSQVGFGEQYF.

The chain carries TRBV27 and TRBJ2-2; 9 bases map to TRBD1. Germline V gene sequence: CDR1 MNHEY, CDR2 SMNVEV (reference sequence). The CDR3 runs 14 residues. The ends lost 4 bases at V and 11 bases at J; junction bases unmatched: 8. CDR3 loop: CASSSGTGKGELFF. The CDR3 DNA is TGTGCCAGCAGTTCGGGGACAGGGAAGGGAGAGCTGTTTTTT.

This clonotype was recorded only once. The chain employs TRBV19 and TRBJ1-2, with unresolved D. Germline-derived CDR1 and CDR2 are LNHDA and SQIVND (reference sequence). Trimming left V 3 bases short and J 5 bases short, with 7 bases between. The length of the CDR3 is 12 residues. The CDR3 DNA is TGTGCCAGTAGTATTATTGGTTATGGCTACACCTTC. Translating it yields CASSIIGYGYTF.

This clonotype was detected only a few times. The V and J genes are TRBV12-3 or TRBV12-4 and TRBJ1-2; D is perhaps TRBD1 (6 bases). V gave up 2 bases and J gave up 4 bases, with 11 bases separating them. The CDR3 loop spans 14 amino acids. The CDR3 here is CASSLKGHLYGYTF. Here the CDR3 DNA reads TGTGCCAGCAGTTTAAAGGGACACCTCTATGGCTACACCTTC.

The CDR3 loop reads CASSSAIGTGEFF. The CDR3 DNA sequence: TGTGCCAGCAGCTCAGCCATCGGGACAGGGGAGTTCTTC. The chain uses TRBV7-8 and TRBJ2-1; 10 nucleotides line up with TRBD1. The CDR3 has 13 amino acids. Trimming took 4 bases from V and 14 from J; bases not matched to a gene: 8. Germline V gene data show CDR1 as SGHVS and CDR2 as FQNEAQ.

This clonotype was counted only a few times. The CDR3 loop is CASSSRELYTGELFF. CDR3 DNA sequence: TGTGCCAGCAGTTCGAGGGAGCTATACACCGGGGAGCTGTTTTTT. The V and J genes are TRBV28 and TRBJ2-2, with D tentatively TRBD2 (5 bases). V lost 4 bases and J lost 3, with 12 bases in between. Germline CDR1 MDHEN, CDR2 SYDVKM. The CDR3 has 15 residues. The complete variable domain, with remaining parts taken from reference TRBV28 and TRBJ2-2, reads DVKVTQSSRYLVKRTGEKVFLECVQDMDHENMFWYRQDPGLGLRLIYFSYDVKMKEKGDIPEGYSVSREKKERFSLILESASTNQTSMYLCASSSRELYTGELFFGEGSRLTVL.